This TCR beta chain was captured by sequencing in a study of shared clonotypes between healthy human individuals. This CDR3 spans 13 amino acids. Trimming stripped 6 bases from V and 1 base from J, with 6 bases between. CDR1 and CDR2 (germline): MDHEN, SYDVKM. There are a few counts of this clone. The method was immunoSEQ multiplex PCR; TCRdb's version includes in-frame clones alone and lacks a portion of them. The sample contains roughly 510,000 clones, about 75% of which appear only once. The chain uses TRBV28 and TRBJ2-2, with D hard to call. The sequence came from a woman between 40 and 55 years old in good health. Some clones in this sample may be carry-over from other donors' samples. Sequencing used PBMCs. The CDR3 DNA sequence: TGTGCCAGCAGAACCAGGAACACCGGGGAGCTGTTTTTT. It translates to CASRTRNTGELFF.